This T cell receptor beta chain was identified in a study of T-cell reconstitution after alpha-beta-depleted transplantation in children. The authors prepared the TCRbeta library with unique molecular identifiers. MiXCR, applied by TCRdb to the PCR reads, yields one record per CDR3 protein. The table records almost 500,000 distinct CDR3 sequences, about 11% of them present only once. Overall study results and limits: Expanded graft clones numbering several hundred reportedly gave rise to alpha-beta T cells about two months after transplant.

Comments on this clonotype: Its antigen is currently unknown.

CDR3 size: 13 residues. CDR1 MDHEN and CDR2 SYDVKM come from the germline V gene. V was shortened by 6 bases and J by 2 bases, with 11 bases between the two germline ends. V usage is TRBV28 and J usage is TRBJ2-7, with D tentatively TRBD2 (6 bases). This clonotype originated in a child aged 2 to 9 with inherited bone marrow failure, due to receive a stem cell transplant. The sequenced sample was PBMCs, obtained before TCRalphabeta/CD19-depleted stem cell transplant. CDR3 protein: CASSWPGAYEQYF. The CDR3 DNA reads TGTGCCAGCAGCTGGCCGGGGGCCTACGAGCAGTACTTC. Full variable domain (remainder filled in from reference TRBV28 and TRBJ2-7): DVKVTQSSRYLVKRTGEKVFLECVQDMDHENMFWYRQDPGLGLRLIYFSYDVKMKEKGDIPEGYSVSREKKERFSLILESASTNQTSMYLCASSWPGAYEQYFGPGTRLTVT.